This T cell receptor (beta chain) was recovered during a study of tumor-infiltrating lymphocytes in primary liver carcinoma. The template, 500 ng total RNA, yielded TCR beta cDNA made with a constant-region primer. Investigators got TCR beta libraries out of three nested multiplex PCR rounds, done with slightly modified ARM-PCR. TCRdb recomputed calls from the multiplex PCR reads with MiXCR, one row per CDR3 protein. The sample contains fewer than 350,000 distinct CDR3 sequences, approximately 64% of which appear only once. Study findings and constraints: Because the samples were bulk unsorted, the study did not compare CD4+ and CD8+ repertoires.

Germline DNA was also extracted, and blood RNA derived from unsorted whole blood. Concerning this clonotype itself: What it binds is not known. One end of the junction varies from germline; a read error may be responsible.

This clonotype originated in a middle-aged man with primary liver carcinoma and hepatitis B virus infection. Sequencing used peripheral blood.

The CDR3 region has the DNA TGTACCAGCAGACCACTAGGCTTCGGTACAGATACGCAGTATTTT. This sequence encodes CTSRPLGFGTDTQYF. The chain combines TRBV11-1 with TRBJ2-3; D is perhaps TRBD2 (5 bases). Germline CDR1 and CDR2: SGHAT and FQDESV (reference sequence). CDR3 length: 15 residues.